A selection of T cell receptor beta chains follows, all from one sample in a study of blood T cell repertoires in COVID-19. The table came from immunoSEQ multiplex PCR; TCRdb's copy has only in-frame clones and leaves some out. Among around 86,000 clones, around 84% were seen once, and the ten largest hold around 38%. The sequenced sample was peripheral blood. Receptors originate from a man of 80 years or more with acute or convalescent COVID-19. Both conserved end residues are part of each CDR3. D genes are given only for firm matches. Expanded clones get a size class; other rows say once, few or many, or leave the size out.

D gene: TRBD1
clone size: once
V gene: TRBV6-6
J gene: TRBJ1-1
CDR3 DNA: TGTGCCAGCAGCGCCACAGGGGGCACTGAAGCTTTCTTT
CDR3 protein: CASSATGGTEAFF

D gene: TRBD1
clone size: NA
V gene: TRBV28
J gene: TRBJ1-2
CDR3 DNA: TGTGCCAGCAGTCCCCCTCAGCCAGGGGGAGACTATGGCTACACCTTC
CDR3 protein: CASSPPQPGGDYGYTF

D gene: TRBD1
clone size: NA
V gene: TRBV5-1
J gene: TRBJ1-1
CDR3 DNA: TGCGCCAGCAGCTTGGCAGGGACAGGGGGCGGCACTGAAGCTTTCTTT
CDR3 protein: CASSLAGTGGGTEAFF

D gene: TRBD2
clone size: NA
V gene: TRBV6-2/TRBV6-3
J gene: TRBJ2-3
CDR3 DNA: TGTGCCAGCAGTTACCCCGCGCCGGGACTAGCGGGAGTAGTATCGCAGTATTTT
CDR3 protein: CASSYPAPGLAGVVSQYF

D gene: NA
clone size: NA
V gene: TRBV28
J gene: TRBJ1-4
CDR3 DNA: TGTGCCAGCAGTTTAGGAGGGTCAACTAATGAAAAACTGTTTTTT
CDR3 protein: CASSLGGSTNEKLFF

D gene: NA
clone size: NA
V gene: TRBV10-2
J gene: TRBJ2-2
CDR3 DNA: TGCGCCAGCAGGTTTAGCGCTAACACCGGGGAGCTGTTTTTT
CDR3 protein: CASRFSANTGELFF

D gene: NA
clone size: NA
V gene: TRBV30
J gene: TRBJ1-5
CDR3 DNA: TGTGCCTGGAGCGACAGACAATATAGCAATCAGCCCCAGCATTTT
CDR3 protein: CAWSDRQYSNQPQHF

D gene: TRBD2
clone size: few
V gene: TRBV6-1
J gene: TRBJ2-3
CDR3 DNA: TGTGCCAGCAGTGAACTAGCGGGAGTCACAGATACGCAGTATTTT
CDR3 protein: CASSELAGVTDTQYF

D gene: TRBD1
clone size: NA
V gene: TRBV18
J gene: TRBJ1-4
CDR3 DNA: TGTGCCAGCTCACCAAGAGGCACAATGGACAGGGGTGAAAAACTGTTTTTT
CDR3 protein: CASSPRGTMDRGEKLFF

D gene: TRBD1
clone size: NA
V gene: TRBV18
J gene: TRBJ1-6
CDR3 DNA: TGTGCCAGCTCACCACCGGGACAGTCCTATTCCTATAATTCACCCCTCCACTTT
CDR3 protein: CASSPPGQSYSYNSPLHF

D gene: NA
clone size: once
V gene: TRBV30
J gene: TRBJ2-1
CDR3 DNA: TGTGCCTGGAACTGGGAGAATGAGCAGTTCTTC
CDR3 protein: CAWNWENEQFF

D gene: NA
clone size: NA
V gene: TRBV4-3
J gene: TRBJ2-1
CDR3 DNA: TGCGCCAGCAGCCCCGACGGCAGGGAAGATGAGCAGTTCTTC
CDR3 protein: CASSPDGREDEQFF

D gene: NA
clone size: once
V gene: TRBV29-1
J gene: TRBJ2-1
CDR3 DNA: TGCAGCGTTTTGGACTACGAGCAGTTCTTC
CDR3 protein: CSVLDYEQFF

D gene: TRBD1
clone size: NA
V gene: TRBV12-3/TRBV12-4
J gene: TRBJ2-5
CDR3 DNA: TGTGCCAGCGGACAGGTTCAGGAGACCCAGTACTTC
CDR3 protein: CASGQVQETQYF

D gene: TRBD1
clone size: NA
V gene: TRBV28
J gene: TRBJ2-1
CDR3 DNA: TGTGCCATACAGGGGAGCAATGAGCAGTTCTTC
CDR3 protein: CAIQGSNEQFF

D gene: NA
clone size: NA
V gene: TRBV3-1/TRBV3-2
J gene: TRBJ1-2
CDR3 DNA: TGTGCCAGCAGCGCAACAGCCCAGGGAGGCTACACCTTC
CDR3 protein: CASSATAQGGYTF

D gene: NA
clone size: NA
V gene: TRBV29-1
J gene: TRBJ1-4
CDR3 DNA: TGCAGCGTTGAAGACGATCTAGTTAATGAAAAACTGTTTTTT
CDR3 protein: CSVEDDLVNEKLFF

D gene: TRBD1
clone size: once
V gene: TRBV2
J gene: TRBJ2-2
CDR3 DNA: TGTGCCAGCAGTGAAGAGGGGGCTAACACCGGGGAGCTGTTTTTT
CDR3 protein: CASSEEGANTGELFF

D gene: NA
clone size: once
V gene: TRBV28
J gene: TRBJ1-1
CDR3 DNA: TGTGCCAGCAGTTTGATAGAGATGAACACTGAAGCTTTCTTT
CDR3 protein: CASSLIEMNTEAFF

D gene: TRBD1
clone size: NA
V gene: TRBV7-2
J gene: TRBJ1-6
CDR3 DNA: TGTGCCAGCAGCGAGGGACAGGGGATAAATAATTCACCCCTCCACTTT
CDR3 protein: CASSEGQGINNSPLHF

D gene: NA
clone size: NA
V gene: TRBV19
J gene: TRBJ2-7
CDR3 DNA: TGTGCCAGTAGTAACCACTATTCCCAGCGCGAGCAGTACTTC
CDR3 protein: CASSNHYSQREQYF

D gene: NA
clone size: few
V gene: TRBV6-5
J gene: TRBJ1-2
CDR3 DNA: TGTGCCAGCAGTAGGGCAGGGGAGGGCTATGGCTACACCTTC
CDR3 protein: CASSRAGEGYGYTF

D gene: NA
clone size: NA
V gene: TRBV27
J gene: TRBJ1-2
CDR3 DNA: TGTGCCAGCAGCCCAGACATCCCCTACACCTTC
CDR3 protein: CASSPDIPYTF

D gene: TRBD1
clone size: NA
V gene: TRBV7-9
J gene: TRBJ2-1
CDR3 DNA: TGTGCCAGCAGCTTCGCAGGGGGCAGTGAGCAGTTCTTC
CDR3 protein: CASSFAGGSEQFF

D gene: NA
clone size: NA
V gene: TRBV6-5
J gene: TRBJ2-7
CDR3 DNA: TGTGCCAGCGACAACCGATACGAGCAGTACTTC
CDR3 protein: CASDNRYEQYF

D gene: NA
clone size: NA
V gene: TRBV5-4
J gene: TRBJ1-2
CDR3 DNA: TGTGCCAGCAGCTTGGTTGCCAGACTATCGTATGGCTACACCTTC
CDR3 protein: CASSLVARLSYGYTF

D gene: TRBD1
clone size: NA
V gene: TRBV6-5
J gene: TRBJ2-2
CDR3 DNA: TGTGCCAGCACTTTGGACAGGGGTGACACCGGGGAGCTGTTTTTT
CDR3 protein: CASTLDRGDTGELFF

D gene: NA
clone size: once
V gene: TRBV3-1/TRBV3-2
J gene: TRBJ2-5
CDR3 DNA: TGTGCCAGCAGCCAGGGGCGCGAGACCCAGTACTTC
CDR3 protein: CASSQGRETQYF

D gene: NA
clone size: once
V gene: TRBV15
J gene: TRBJ1-1
CDR3 DNA: TGTGCCACCAGCAGGATCCCCGGGTTCGGGGGGAACACTGAAGCTTTCTTT
CDR3 protein: CATSRIPGFGGNTEAFF

D gene: NA
clone size: once
V gene: TRBV12-3/TRBV12-4
J gene: TRBJ2-6
CDR3 DNA: TGTGCCAGCAGCCCATCTGGGGCCAACGTCCTGACTTTC
CDR3 protein: CASSPSGANVLTF

D gene: TRBD1
clone size: NA
V gene: TRBV7-3
J gene: TRBJ2-7
CDR3 DNA: TGTGCCAGCAGCTTGGGGCCGGACAGGCGGGACGAGCAGTACTTC
CDR3 protein: CASSLGPDRRDEQYF

D gene: NA
clone size: NA
V gene: TRBV28
J gene: TRBJ1-1
CDR3 DNA: TGTGCCAACAAGGGGTATGCGGACACTGAAGCTTTCTTT
CDR3 protein: CANKGYADTEAFF

D gene: NA
clone size: once
V gene: TRBV7-6
J gene: TRBJ1-2
CDR3 DNA: TGTGCCAGCAGTCTTTCGCAGGGCTATGGCTACACCTTC
CDR3 protein: CASSLSQGYGYTF

D gene: TRBD2
clone size: NA
V gene: TRBV19
J gene: TRBJ2-7
CDR3 DNA: TGTGCCAGTAGTATGGATCTAGCGGGTAGCTCCTACGAGCAGTACTTC
CDR3 protein: CASSMDLAGSSYEQYF

D gene: NA
clone size: NA
V gene: TRBV18
J gene: TRBJ1-2
CDR3 DNA: TGTGCCAGCTCACCCGAGGACAGAGTAAACTATGGCTACACCTTC
CDR3 protein: CASSPEDRVNYGYTF

D gene: NA
clone size: NA
V gene: TRBV9
J gene: TRBJ1-2
CDR3 DNA: TGTGCCAGCAGCGTAGCTCAAGGGGTAGGGGGTGGCTACACCTTC
CDR3 protein: CASSVAQGVGGGYTF

D gene: NA
clone size: few
V gene: TRBV5-6
J gene: TRBJ1-4
CDR3 DNA: TGTGCCAGCACCGCGGTTACAGGGACGGGTGAAAAACTGTTTTTT
CDR3 protein: CASTAVTGTGEKLFF

D gene: NA
clone size: NA
V gene: TRBV19
J gene: TRBJ1-1
CDR3 DNA: TGTGCCAGTAGTATAGATCTATCACAGCGGGGTTTCTTT
CDR3 protein: CASSIDLSQRGFF

D gene: NA
clone size: NA
V gene: TRBV21-1
J gene: TRBJ2-3
CDR3 DNA: TGTGCCAGCAGTACTAGCGGGAGGCCCTCAGATACGCAGTATTTT
CDR3 protein: CASSTSGRPSDTQYF

D gene: NA
clone size: NA
V gene: TRBV19
J gene: TRBJ1-2
CDR3 DNA: TGTGCCAGTGCTGCCCCTACGGGAGCTAACTATGGCTACACCTTC
CDR3 protein: CASAAPTGANYGYTF

D gene: TRBD1
clone size: NA
V gene: TRBV2
J gene: TRBJ2-7
CDR3 DNA: TGTGCCAGCAGCGTGGGACAGGGGGCGGTGTACGAGCAGTACTTC
CDR3 protein: CASSVGQGAVYEQYF

D gene: TRBD2
clone size: NA
V gene: TRBV6-4
J gene: TRBJ2-1
CDR3 DNA: TGTGCCACCGGACGGACTAGCGGGAGGGCCCCAAATGAGCAGTTCTTC
CDR3 protein: CATGRTSGRAPNEQFF

D gene: NA
clone size: NA
V gene: TRBV4-1
J gene: TRBJ1-5
CDR3 DNA: TGCGCCAGCAGCCAAGACAGTAGCAATCAGCCCCAGCATTTT
CDR3 protein: CASSQDSSNQPQHF

D gene: NA
clone size: NA
V gene: TRBV5-1
J gene: TRBJ2-1
CDR3 DNA: TGCGCCAGCAGCTGGGAGGCCACGCAAGGAAATGAGCAGTTCTTC
CDR3 protein: CASSWEATQGNEQFF

D gene: TRBD1
clone size: NA
V gene: TRBV7-3
J gene: TRBJ2-5
CDR3 DNA: TGTGCCAGCAGCTTAGGGTCAGGGGGCCCGGAGACCCAGTACTTC
CDR3 protein: CASSLGSGGPETQYF

D gene: TRBD1
clone size: once
V gene: TRBV6-5
J gene: TRBJ1-3
CDR3 DNA: TGTGCCAGCAGTTACGGATGGACAGGGGACGGAAACACCATATATTTT
CDR3 protein: CASSYGWTGDGNTIYF

D gene: TRBD2
clone size: NA
V gene: TRBV6-4
J gene: TRBJ2-3
CDR3 DNA: TGTGCCAGCAGTGAAACTAGCGGATTCACAGATACGCAGTATTTT
CDR3 protein: CASSETSGFTDTQYF

D gene: NA
clone size: NA
V gene: TRBV18
J gene: TRBJ2-7
CDR3 DNA: TGTGCCAGCTCCGCTTCGAGCTACGAGCAGTACTTC
CDR3 protein: CASSASSYEQYF

D gene: NA
clone size: NA
V gene: TRBV6-1
J gene: TRBJ2-3
CDR3 DNA: TGTGCCAGCAGTGAACTGAGCAACTTGTATTTT
CDR3 protein: CASSELSNLYF

D gene: NA
clone size: NA
V gene: TRBV3-1/TRBV3-2
J gene: TRBJ1-6
CDR3 DNA: TGTGCCAGCAGCCAAGCCAGGGGAAGAGGGAATTCACCCCTCCACTTT
CDR3 protein: CASSQARGRGNSPLHF

D gene: TRBD1
clone size: NA
V gene: TRBV6-5
J gene: TRBJ2-7
CDR3 DNA: TGTGCCAGCAGGGGCGGGACAGGGATCTACGAGCAGTACTTC
CDR3 protein: CASRGGTGIYEQYF

D gene: TRBD1
clone size: few
V gene: TRBV6-5
J gene: TRBJ1-1
CDR3 DNA: TGTGCCAGCAGCCGACGATCAGGGGGTACTGAAGCTTTCTTT
CDR3 protein: CASSRRSGGTEAFF

D gene: NA
clone size: NA
V gene: TRBV5-1
J gene: TRBJ1-1
CDR3 DNA: TGCGCCAGCAGCTTGTCGACAGCGAACACTGAAGCTTTCTTT
CDR3 protein: CASSLSTANTEAFF